This TCR beta chain was captured in a study of cytomegalovirus exposure and HLA in healthy donors. Study-wide background: Researchers found that more than 70% of over 350 genotyped donors fell within the Caucasian-associated ancestry cluster.

PCR used 60 Vbeta primers and 13 Jbeta primers. Assay: immunoSEQ multiplex PCR; the TCRdb copy retains only in-frame clones and omits some. The table records about 140,000 clones, roughly 74% of them present only once. The germline V and J ends were trimmed by 3 bases and 8 bases, with 17 bases remaining between them. Germline V gene sequence: CDR1 SGHTA, CDR2 FQGNSA. The CDR3 is 15 amino acids. Sample: PBMCs. The TCR comes from a middle-aged man in good health and CMV-seronegative. The chain has TRBV7-2 and TRBJ2-1; D may be TRBD2 (6 bases). The CDR3 DNA reads TGTGCCAGCAGCTTTGGGCGGGGACGAACGTATGAGCAGTTCTTC. Protein product: CASSFGRGRTYEQFF.